This passage covers 9 T cell receptor beta chains from one sample sequenced in a study of cytomegalovirus exposure and HLA in healthy donors. The study ran its PCR with 60 Vbeta and 13 Jbeta primers. The method was immunoSEQ multiplex PCR; TCRdb's version includes in-frame clones alone and lacks a portion of them. The data contain about 200,000 clones, 70% to 90% of them singletons. Sequencing was done on a sample of PBMCs. The receptors come from a woman under 40 in good health and CMV-seronegative.

The table lists this clone with a count of one. The chain combines TRBV29-1 with TRBJ2-1; 7 positions match TRBD2. The CDR3 totals 16 residues. Losses at the gene ends were 6 bases for V and 0 bases for J; bases not matched to a gene: 11. Germline values: CDR1 SQVTM, CDR2 ANQGSEA. CDR3 sequence: CSVRPWGGSSYNEQFF. Written as DNA, the CDR3 is TGCAGCGTACGACCCTGGGGCGGGAGCTCCTACAATGAGCAGTTCTTC.

V gene TRBV7-9 combines with J gene TRBJ2-7; a possible D gene is TRBD1 (6 bases). The CDR3 runs 15 residues. V was pared by 1 base and J by 2 bases, with 12 bases between. Germline-derived CDR1 and CDR2 are SEHNR and FQNEAQ (reference sequence). The CDR3 loop is CASSLDKGHTYEQYF. The CDR3 region has the DNA TGTGCCAGCAGCTTAGATAAGGGACACACCTACGAGCAGTACTTC. Drawing the rest from reference TRBV7-9 and TRBJ2-7, the complete variable domain is DTGVSQNPRHKITKRGQNVTFRCDPISEHNRLYWYRQTLGQGPEFLTYFQNEAQLEKSRLLSDRFSAERPKGSFSTLEIQRTEQGDSAMYLCASSLDKGHTYEQYFGPGTRLTVT.

The genes are TRBV19 and TRBJ2-1, with a tentative D call TRBD2 (6 bases). CDR3 length: 18 amino acids. The V gene lost 0 bases and the J gene lost 2 bases, with 17 bases spanning the gap. The germline CDR1 and CDR2 sequences are LNHDA and SQIVND (reference sequence). The CDR3 is CASSIDLPPGGAYNEQFF. DNA for the CDR3: TGTGCCAGTAGTATAGATCTACCCCCCGGGGGTGCCTACAATGAGCAGTTCTTC.

This clone was observed once. This chain connects TRBV13 to TRBJ2-3, with TRBD1 as a possible D gene (5 bases). V lost 3 bases and J lost 3, with 13 bases in between. Germline V gene sequence: CDR1 PRHDT, CDR2 FYEKMQ (reference sequence). This CDR3 region has 15 residues. The CDR3 spells CASSLEQGRTDTQYF. The DNA of the CDR3 is TGTGCCAGCAGCTTGGAGCAGGGCCGGACAGATACGCAGTATTTT.

CDR3 in amino acids: CASSSILENSVVGEQFF. In DNA form, the CDR3 reads TGTGCCAGCAGCTCGATACTGGAGAATTCGGTTGTAGGTGAGCAGTTCTTC. V gene TRBV5-6 combines with J gene TRBJ2-1; D not certain. The CDR3 loop spans 17 amino acids. V shed 3 bases and J shed 9 bases, with 25 bases lying between them. In germline, CDR1 is SGHDT, CDR2 YYEEEE.

The rearrangement uses TRBV6-5 and TRBJ2-3; TRBD1 agrees at 9 bases. With V trimmed by 0 bases and J by 0 bases, 1 base remained unmatched. CDR1 is MNHEY and CDR2 is SVGAGI in the germline V gene. This CDR3 is built from 16 residues. The CDR3 DNA sequence: TGTGCCAGCAGTTACTCTGGGACAGGGAGCACAGATACGCAGTATTTT. It yields the protein CASSYSGTGSTDTQYF.

J is TRBJ2-1 and V is TRBV5-6; possibly TRBD2 for D (6 bases). V was cut by 0 bases and J by 7 bases, with 17 bases left in between. Germline V gene sequence: CDR1 SGHDT, CDR2 YYEEEE. There are 16 residues in the CDR3. This CDR3 reads CASSLGLTRSENEQFF. DNA of the CDR3: TGTGCCAGCAGCTTGGGCTTGACTAGATCGGAGAATGAGCAGTTCTTC.

This chain uses TRBV10-3 with TRBJ1-1, with D possibly TRBD1 on 6 matching bases. The germline V and J ends were trimmed by 6 bases and 1 base, with 6 bases remaining between them. Germline CDR1 reads ENHRY; CDR2 reads SYGVKD. This CDR3 comprises 12 residues. In nucleotides, the CDR3 is TGTGCCATCAGGGGACAGAACACTGAAGCTTTCTTT. This sequence encodes CAIRGQNTEAFF.

This chain links TRBV11-2 with TRBJ2-1; 7 bases map to TRBD1. Germline CDR1 is SGHAT and CDR2 is FQNNGV. The CDR3 has 16 residues. V shed 1 base, J shed 3 bases, and the junction held 6 bases outside the gene matches. The CDR3: CASSLVRGPSYNEQFF. The CDR3, as DNA: TGTGCCAGCAGCTTAGTGAGGGGGCCAAGCTACAATGAGCAGTTCTTC.